This T cell receptor beta chain was observed in a study of blood T cell repertoires in COVID-19 (dated by TCRdb to 2018 to 2020). A note on the overall study: Samples covering the acute and convalescent phases of COVID-19 were provided by collaborators in the United States, Italy and Spain. The material from the prospective study consisted of cDNA or gDNA derived from T cells, B-cell-depleted T cells, or PBMCs. Subjects who had been exposed to COVID-19, were actively infected with it, or had recovered from it provided the deeply sampled blood TCRbeta repertoires that made up the dataset. The repertoires were released in a freely available public database intended as a resource for research on the immune response to SARS-CoV-2. Samples were obtained from the ongoing ImmuneRACE study (first 160 participants) and from about 1,300 subjects provided by 6 global collaborators. The sample metadata nearly always contained a de-identified subject ID, COVID-19 status, age in years and sex. Where available, HLA class I and class II types were taken from metadata supplied by the sample provider and were not determined by assay-based typing.

General findings and caveats noted by the study authors: Clinical and demographic metadata were provided uncurated, with the amount varying by source and participant.

Collaborating institutions collected whole blood in K2EDTA tubes following their own protocols. For TCRbeta analysis, collaborators shipped samples in one of three forms: frozen whole blood, isolated PBMCs, or DNA extracted from either of those sample types. TCRbeta CDR3 regions were amplified from genomic DNA by means of the immunoSEQ Assay, a bias-controlled multiplex PCR. On the study's bioinformatics: The number of nucleated cells in each sample was estimated by amplification of reference gene primers within the assay. Sequence reads were collapsed and filtered to measure the absolute abundance of every unique TCRbeta CDR3 rearrangement. For each sample, productive Simpson clonality was calculated as the square root of Simpson's diversity index across productive rearrangements. This is the immuneACCESS table as TCRdb keeps it, with only in-frame sequences that have V and J called. A part of the clones is gone; compared with another copy, unresolved V genes explain less than half, and the rest is unexplained. Clone size and the V and J calls come from that table; the DNA yielded D and trimming. Present in this sample are 60,000 to 95,000 clones, about 91% of which were seen just once. The ten most abundant clones make up roughly 7% of the sample.

About this clone itself: Its antigen target is currently unknown. No per-base quality is available; no much larger clone lies one base away.

V lost 6 bases and J lost 9 bases, and the count of bases not matched to a germline gene is 11. Taken from cysteine to phenylalanine, the CDR3 has 14 residues. Only the CDR3 DNA is retained, 42 bases long and in frame from the first base. Reading the germline V gene gives CDR1 SNHLY and CDR2 FYNNEI. Sequenced material: peripheral blood. The rearranged segments are TRBV2 and TRBJ2-1, and 7 bases in between align with TRBD1. The source is a woman aged 50 to 65 with acute or convalescent COVID-19. For the CDR3, the sequence is CASSPRQGRGEQFF. The nucleotides are TGTGCCAGCAGCCCTAGACAGGGAAGGGGTGAGCAGTTCTTC.